These T cell receptor beta chains were read from a single sample in a study of T cell responses to AZD1222 COVID-19 vaccine. The protocol was immunoSEQ multiplex PCR, while the TCRdb copy is restricted to in-frame clones and leaves out a portion. This table holds about 75,000 clones, 87% found once. The sequencing here drew on peripheral blood, taken 28 days after the second AZD1222 dose. The receptor source for this set is an adult who received the AZD1222 COVID-19 vaccine. CDR3s include the opening cysteine and the closing phenylalanine or tryptophan. The D gene is left open where the match is weak. Clone size, where shown, is once, few, many, or a class for clones that have expanded.

CDR3nt	CDR3aa	v_gene	j_gene	d_gene	abundance
TGTGCCTGGACAGGTACAGACGGCTACACCTTC	CAWTGTDGYTF	TRBV30	TRBJ1-2	.	.
TGTGCCAGCAGCTTACGTCTCCAGGGGACTGAAGCTTTCTTT	CASSLRLQGTEAFF	TRBV7-8	TRBJ1-1	.	few
TGTGTCAGAAGCCCCCCCAAATCGCTCATCTCCTACGAGCAGTACTTC	CVRSPPKSLISYEQYF	TRBV7-5	TRBJ2-7	.	.
TGTGCCAGCAGCGCCACCGGGACAGGGAGGCCCGGGGAGCTGTTTTTT	CASSATGTGRPGELFF	TRBV11-2	TRBJ2-2	TRBD1	.
TGTGCCAGCAGCGAAGGGGGTAACTATGGCTACACCTTC	CASSEGGNYGYTF	TRBV9	TRBJ1-2	.	few
TGTGCCAGCAAATCGGACCTATTGTTTGGTTGGGGTACACCCCTCCACTTT	CASKSDLLFGWGTPLHF	TRBV2	TRBJ1-6	.	.
TGTGCCAGCAGACCCCAGGGGTGGGAAGGGGGATACAATCAGCCCCAGCATTTT	CASRPQGWEGGYNQPQHF	TRBV27	TRBJ1-5	.	.
TGTGCCACCAGTGAAACAGGGGCCGGGGAGCTGTTTTTT	CATSETGAGELFF	TRBV24-1	TRBJ2-2	TRBD1	.
TGTGCCAGCGCCAAGGGGAAACTGTTTTTT	CASAKGKLFF	TRBV2	TRBJ1-4	.	.
TGTGCTAGTGGTTCCCGGACAGGTTCGGAGAGTCCTGAGCAGTTCTTC	CASGSRTGSESPEQFF	TRBV12-5	TRBJ2-1	TRBD1	.
TGCGCCAGCAGCTTGGATGGCTCCCCCGGAAACACCATATATTTT	CASSLDGSPGNTIYF	TRBV5-1	TRBJ1-3	.	.
TGTGCCAGCTCAGCCCGGGCGTTTGACACCGGGGAGCTGTTTTTT	CASSARAFDTGELFF	TRBV25-1	TRBJ2-2	.	.
TGCGCCAGCAGGAGGATCCTCGGACTAGCGGGGGACAGCACAGATACGCAGTATTTT	CASRRILGLAGDSTDTQYF	TRBV10-2	TRBJ2-3	TRBD2	.
TGTGCCAGCAGTTCTGAGGACGCTGGGGCCAACGTCCTGACTTTC	CASSSEDAGANVLTF	TRBV28	TRBJ2-6	.	.
TGTGCCAGCAGTTACAGGTCTATCTACGAGCAGTACTTC	CASSYRSIYEQYF	TRBV6-2/TRBV6-3	TRBJ2-7	.	.
TGCAGTGCCACCCCTTCAGATACGCAGTATTTT	CSATPSDTQYF	TRBV20-1	TRBJ2-3	.	.
TGTGCCAGCAGTACGACAGGGGTCACTGAAGCTTTCTTT	CASSTTGVTEAFF	TRBV28	TRBJ1-1	TRBD1	.
TGTGCCAGCAGTAACAGGGGGCCGAACACTGAAGCTTTCTTT	CASSNRGPNTEAFF	TRBV6-5	TRBJ1-1	TRBD1	.
TGCGCCAGCAGCTGGGGGGACAGGGAGACAGATACGCAGTATTTT	CASSWGDRETDTQYF	TRBV5-1	TRBJ2-3	TRBD1	.
TGCAGTGCTAGTCCGGATGATAGCAATCAGCCCCAGCATTTT	CSASPDDSNQPQHF	TRBV20-1	TRBJ1-5	.	.
TGTGCCAGCAGTGAGGGGAGGGCAGTATTAAACACTGAAGCTTTCTTT	CASSEGRAVLNTEAFF	TRBV2	TRBJ1-1	.	.
TGTGCCAGCAGCCAAGGGGAGGGCGAGGTAGACACCATATATTTT	CASSQGEGEVDTIYF	TRBV7-9	TRBJ1-3	.	once
TGCGCCAGCAGCTTGACGGGGGGTGACACCGGGGAGCTGTTTTTT	CASSLTGGDTGELFF	TRBV5-1	TRBJ2-2	TRBD2	.
TGTGCCAGCAGCTTTGGGACGGCCTATGGCTACACCTTC	CASSFGTAYGYTF	TRBV5-5	TRBJ1-2	.	once
TGCGCCAGCAGCCAAGCTCTGCGACTTAGCACAGATACGCAGTATTTT	CASSQALRLSTDTQYF	TRBV4-3	TRBJ2-3	.	.
TGTGCCAGCAGTGCCGGACAGGCCAAGGATTCACCCCTCCACTTT	CASSAGQAKDSPLHF	TRBV6-4	TRBJ1-6	TRBD1	.
TGTGCCAGCTCAAGAACGCGGTCGGAGACCCAGTACTTC	CASSRTRSETQYF	TRBV18	TRBJ2-5	.	.
TGTGCCACCCGACAGGGTAGCTCCTATAATTCACCCCTCCACTTT	CATRQGSSYNSPLHF	TRBV28	TRBJ1-6	TRBD1	.
TGTGCCAGCAGCCAAGCGGTGGGCGGGCTAGCTTTCTTT	CASSQAVGGLAFF	TRBV3-1/TRBV3-2	TRBJ1-1	.	.
TGTGCCACCAGCGCTCGAGCCGACAGTGGTACTTCACCCCTCCACTTT	CATSARADSGTSPLHF	TRBV15	TRBJ1-6	.	.
TGTGCCAGCAGCCCCCAGGACGGCAATGAGCAGTTCTTC	CASSPQDGNEQFF	TRBV7-3	TRBJ2-1	.	.
TGTGCCAGCAGCTCCTCCGGGGGTACCTACGAGCAGTACTTC	CASSSSGGTYEQYF	TRBV11-1	TRBJ2-7	.	.
TGCGCCAGCAGCCAAGAATTTGGACAGGTCAATCAGCCCCAGCATTTT	CASSQEFGQVNQPQHF	TRBV4-1	TRBJ1-5	TRBD1	.
TGCGCCAGCAGCCAATACGGGACAGGGAACAATTCACCCCTCCACTTT	CASSQYGTGNNSPLHF	TRBV4-1	TRBJ1-6	TRBD1	.
TGTGCCAGTAGTATAGCCCCCGACAGCACTGAAGCTTTCTTT	CASSIAPDSTEAFF	TRBV19	TRBJ1-1	.	.
TGCGCCAGCAGCCTCGGACAGGGTGGGTACAATGAGCAGTTCTTC	CASSLGQGGYNEQFF	TRBV4-3	TRBJ2-1	TRBD1	.
TGTGCCAGCAGCCTCGCCGTTGGTAGCGGGGGGCCTTACAATGAGCAGTTCTTC	CASSLAVGSGGPYNEQFF	TRBV7-2	TRBJ2-1	TRBD2	once
TGTGCCAGCAGTGAGACAGGGGGCTTCTCTGGAAACACCATATATTTT	CASSETGGFSGNTIYF	TRBV6-1	TRBJ1-3	TRBD1	.
TGTGCCAGCAGCCAAGATTTCCGGGACGAGCAGTACTTC	CASSQDFRDEQYF	TRBV3-1/TRBV3-2	TRBJ2-7	.	.
TGTGCCAGCAGCTCCCCTAGGCGGGGGGCCAACGTCCTGACTTTC	CASSSPRRGANVLTF	TRBV7-2	TRBJ2-6	.	.
TGTGCCTACACACAGGGTGGAAACACCATATATTTT	CAYTQGGNTIYF	TRBV30	TRBJ1-3	.	.
TGTGCCAGCAGTTACACAGGGCTGGCGCAGTATTTT	CASSYTGLAQYF	TRBV12-3/TRBV12-4	TRBJ2-3	.	.
TGTGCCAGCAGCCGGGGGGGGCCCCTATACACAGATACGCAGTATTTT	CASSRGGPLYTDTQYF	TRBV9	TRBJ2-3	TRBD2	.
TGTGCCAGCAGTTCCGACAGCTATGGCTACACCTTC	CASSSDSYGYTF	TRBV7-9	TRBJ1-2	.	.
TGTGCCAGCAGCCGTCGACAGGCCCAAGAGACCCAGTACTTC	CASSRRQAQETQYF	TRBV7-9	TRBJ2-5	.	.
TGTGCCAGCAGCGGGGGGAAGTACGAGCAGTACTTC	CASSGGKYEQYF	TRBV11-1	TRBJ2-7	.	.